The sequence of this T cell receptor beta chain was determined in a study of blood T cells in healthy people across ages. Looked up from germline, CDR1 is SGHVS and CDR2 is FNYEAQ. This CDR3 region has 17 residues. Trimming took 2 bases from V and 3 from J; bases not matched to a gene: 7. A J-beta primer mix and a sample-barcoded 5' primer were used in a second PCR of roughly 7 to 12 cycles. The template-switch adaptor, which had 12 random nucleotides, put a tag on each cDNA molecule. Any given sample supplied a minimum of 2.5 million CDR3-containing paired-end reads. Each CDR3 protein is one row after TCRdb ran MiXCR on the 5' RACE reads. The sample contains about 1,400,000 distinct CDR3 sequences, roughly 59% of which appear only once. Those donating, healthy Caucasian individuals from Russia, were aged about 6 to 90. Every sample yielded at least 6 million isolated PBMCs.

The specimen sequenced was blood. The clonotype was recovered from a man younger than 30 in good health. The chain recombines TRBV7-6 with TRBJ2-3; TRBD2 aligns across 11 bases. CDR3 coding DNA: TGTGCCAGCAGCTTATGGGCTAGCGGGAGGTTTACAGATACGCAGTATTTT. This sequence encodes CASSLWASGRFTDTQYF.